This T cell receptor beta chain was retrieved from a study of cytomegalovirus exposure and HLA in healthy donors. The PCR made use of 60 Vbeta and 13 Jbeta primers. Sequencing used immunoSEQ multiplex PCR; TCRdb keeps in-frame clones, though not all of them. Of about 200,000 clones in the sample, approximately 80% were seen once. With 0 bases removed from V and 6 bases from J, the gap between germline ends came to 12 bases. In germline, CDR1 is SGHAT, CDR2 FQNNGV. This CDR3 region has 15 residues. The V gene is TRBV11-2, the J gene TRBJ2-1; D may be TRBD1 (6 bases). The receptor's source is a woman younger than 45 in good health and CMV-seropositive. Material: PBMCs. CDR3 residues: CASSLDISGVNEQFF. The CDR3 coding sequence is TGTGCCAGCAGCTTAGATATATCAGGGGTCAATGAGCAGTTCTTC.